This T cell receptor (beta chain) was recovered during a study of blood T cell repertoires in COVID-19. Whole-study context: From the United States, Italy and Spain came samples of acute and convalescent COVID-19. From T cells, B-cell-depleted T cells, or PBMCs came the material, which was cDNA or gDNA.

In germline, CDR1 is SEHNR, CDR2 FQNEAQ (reference sequence). The CDR3 spans 15 residues. V gave up 4 bases and J gave up 3 bases, with 16 bases separating them. Repertoires were generated with immunoSEQ multiplex PCR, while TCRdb's copy carries only in-frame clones and drops some. This sample has 34,000 or so clones, with roughly nine tenths found just once. This chain connects TRBV7-9 to TRBJ2-7; D ambiguous. This sequence originates from a man aged 50 to 60 with active or convalescent COVID-19. Sequenced: peripheral blood. The CDR3 DNA is TGTGCCAGCAGCTCACAGACCTCGACCGACTACGAGCAGTACTTC. Translated: CASSSQTSTDYEQYF. The entire variable domain, with the rest obtained from reference TRBV7-9 and TRBJ2-7, is as follows: DTGVSQNPRHKITKRGQNVTFRCDPISEHNRLYWYRQTLGQGPEFLTYFQNEAQLEKSRLLSDRFSAERPKGSFSTLEIQRTEQGDSAMYLCASSSQTSTDYEQYFGPGTRLTVT.